Sequencing of this T cell receptor beta chain was carried out in a study of T cell changes during pregnancy in multiple sclerosis. Losses at the gene ends were 1 base for V and 2 bases for J; bases not matched to a gene: 9. CDR3 length: 17 amino acids. CDR1 and CDR2 (germline): LGHNA, YNFKEQ. The protocol was immunoSEQ multiplex PCR, while the TCRdb copy is restricted to in-frame clones and leaves out a portion. This sample carries approximately 51,000 clones, 85% to 95% of them seen once, and the ten largest clones take around 0.58%. The chain carries TRBV4-2 and TRBJ2-5; TRBD2 agrees at 8 bases. The TCR originated in a female donor with multiple sclerosis, enrolled in a pregnancy study. Specimen: CD4+ T cells from peripheral blood mononuclear cells, collected in the second trimester of pregnancy. As DNA, the CDR3 is TGTGCCAGCAGCCAAGGCCTCGGGACTAGATCACAAGAGACCCAGTACTTC. Its protein product is CASSQGLGTRSQETQYF.